This T cell receptor (beta chain) was observed in a study of OX40 agonist ivuxolimab in advanced cancers. As for the study in general: Under the entry rules, prior anti-PD-1, anti-PD-L1 or anti-CTLA-4 therapy was allowed, and 40% had some.

Using immunoSEQ multiplex PCR, the repertoire was profiled, and TCRdb retains in-frame clones only, with some absent. The repertoire holds roughly 87,000 clones, with about 90% as singletons. The clonotype comes from an adult with an advanced solid tumor such as melanoma, head and neck, liver or kidney cancer. The sequenced sample was CD4+ or CD8+ T cells sorted from blood, obtained in a trial of the OX40 agonist ivuxolimab.

This CDR3 is CASSSGYTGELFF. The CDR3 nucleotides are TGTGCCAGCAGTTCAGGGTACACCGGGGAGCTGTTTTTT. The genes are TRBV27 and TRBJ2-2, with D maybe TRBD1 (5 bases). Looked up from germline, CDR1 is MNHEY and CDR2 is SMNVEV (reference sequence). The V and J ends lost 4 bases and 3 bases respectively, with 6 bases between them. The CDR3 consists of 13 residues.